The 8 T cell receptor beta chains given below trace back to one sample, sequenced in a study of shared clonotypes between healthy human individuals. Sequencing was performed with immunoSEQ multiplex PCR; in TCRdb, only in-frame clones are kept and a portion is missing. The sample has around 100,000 clones, around 64% seen once. The sequenced sample consisted of memory CD8+ T cells sorted from blood. Subset indicated: CD45RO+ cells pooled with CCR7-negative TemRA cells. The source of these receptors is a woman between 25 and 40 years old in good health.

This clone was counted a single time. This chain joins TRBV5-1 and TRBJ2-7, with 9 bases fitting TRBD2. Per the germline V gene, CDR1 is SGHRS and CDR2 is YFSETQ. The CDR3 extends over 17 amino acids. With V trimmed by 0 bases and J by 2 bases, 9 bases remained unmatched. Here the CDR3 DNA reads TGCGCCAGCAGCTTGGTTGGGACTAGCACTATTACCTACGAGCAGTACTTC. Amino acid sequence: CASSLVGTSTITYEQYF.

V usage is TRBV5-1 and J usage is TRBJ2-4; either TRBD1 or TRBD2 may fit D (5 bases each). Germline CDR1 and CDR2: SGHRS and YFSETQ. Trimming removed 3 bases from V and 0 bases from J, with 7 bases in between. The CDR3 spans 14 residues. Here the CDR3 reads CASSSGTAKNIQYF. The DNA for the CDR3 is TGCGCCAGCAGCTCCGGGACAGCCAAAAACATTCAGTACTTC.

This clone was counted a single time. The chain combines TRBV19 with TRBJ2-7; maybe TRBD2 (6 bases). The V gene's germline CDR1 is LNHDA and CDR2 SQIVND (reference sequence). This CDR3 comprises 15 residues. Trimming stripped 1 base from V and 3 bases from J, with 13 bases between. Written as DNA, the CDR3 is TGTGCCAGTAGTATAGGGTTAGCGGCCTTCTACGAGCAGTACTTC. It specifies CASSIGLAAFYEQYF.

CDR3 bases: TGTGCCAGCAGCTTCCGGGGTGGGCTGCACGAGCAGTACTTC. Its translation is CASSFRGGLHEQYF. This sequence joins TRBV7-9 and TRBJ2-7; tentative D call: TRBD2 (5 bases). This CDR3 has 14 amino acids. Trimming took 3 bases from V and 5 from J, leaving 14 bases between them. The V gene's germline CDR1 is SEHNR and CDR2 FQNEAQ (reference sequence). The variable domain in full, completed from reference TRBV7-9 and TRBJ2-7, reads DTGVSQNPRHKITKRGQNVTFRCDPISEHNRLYWYRQTLGQGPEFLTYFQNEAQLEKSRLLSDRFSAERPKGSFSTLEIQRTEQGDSAMYLCASSFRGGLHEQYFGPGTRLTVT.

V gene TRBV5-5 combines with J gene TRBJ2-7, with TRBD1 as a possible D gene (5 bases). The CDR3 extends over 15 amino acids. Germline CDR1 SGHKS, CDR2 YYEKEE (reference sequence). Trimming stripped 4 bases from V and 1 base from J, with 15 bases between. The CDR3 here is CASSEFPSGSYEQYF. CDR3 DNA: TGTGCCAGCAGCGAATTCCCCTCAGGGTCCTACGAGCAGTACTTC.

This chain connects TRBV30 to TRBJ2-6; D remains unclear. Trimming shortened V by 0 bases and J by 1 base, and 10 bases separated the two germline ends. This CDR3 comprises 16 residues. The germline gives CDR1 GTSNPN, CDR2 SVGIG (reference sequence). The CDR3: CAWSVLWESGANVLTF. DNA of the CDR3: TGTGCCTGGAGTGTACTCTGGGAATCTGGGGCCAACGTCCTGACTTTC.

The chain is built from TRBV15 and TRBJ1-4, with no clear D. The V gene lost 0 bases and the J gene lost 0 bases, with 8 bases spanning the gap. Germline loops: CDR1 LNHNV, CDR2 YYDKDF (reference sequence). This CDR3 region has 16 residues. The CDR3 sequence is CATSRDPSATNEKLFF. CDR3 sequence (DNA): TGTGCCACCAGCAGAGACCCCTCTGCAACTAATGAAAAACTGTTTTTT.

The chain links TRBV27 to TRBJ2-7; TRBD2 is a possible D gene (6 bases). In germline, CDR1 is MNHEY, CDR2 SMNVEV (reference sequence). Trimming shortened V by 6 bases and J by 5 bases, and 11 bases separated the two germline ends. CDR3 length equals 12 residues. For the CDR3, the DNA is TGTGCCAGCAGGTCAGGCGGGGACGAGCAGTACTTC. This translates into CASRSGGDEQYF.